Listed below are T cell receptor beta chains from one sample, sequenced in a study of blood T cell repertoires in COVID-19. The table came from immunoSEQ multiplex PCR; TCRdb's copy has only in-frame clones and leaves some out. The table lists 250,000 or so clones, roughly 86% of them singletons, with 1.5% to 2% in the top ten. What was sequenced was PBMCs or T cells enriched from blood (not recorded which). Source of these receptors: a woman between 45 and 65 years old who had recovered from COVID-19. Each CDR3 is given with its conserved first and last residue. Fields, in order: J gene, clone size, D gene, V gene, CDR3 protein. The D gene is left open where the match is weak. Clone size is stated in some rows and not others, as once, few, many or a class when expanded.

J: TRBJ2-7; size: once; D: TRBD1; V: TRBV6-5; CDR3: CASSRTGQGAIEQYF
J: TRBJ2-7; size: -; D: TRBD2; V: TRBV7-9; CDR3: CASDQPGTSGSYEQYF
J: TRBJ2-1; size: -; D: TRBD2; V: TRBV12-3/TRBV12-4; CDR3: CASSLGGSDEQFF
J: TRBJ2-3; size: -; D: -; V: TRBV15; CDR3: CATSRGGVQTDTQYF
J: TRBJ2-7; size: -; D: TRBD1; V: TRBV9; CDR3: CASSVGQGFYEQYF
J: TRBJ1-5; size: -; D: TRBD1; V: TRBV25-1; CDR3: CASSAHPGQANQPQHF
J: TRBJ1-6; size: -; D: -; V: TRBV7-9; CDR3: CASSRDSPNSPLHF
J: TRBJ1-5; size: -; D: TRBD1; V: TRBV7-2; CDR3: CASSPTGLSNQPQHF
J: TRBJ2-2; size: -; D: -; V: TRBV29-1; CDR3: CSAGQLAGELFF
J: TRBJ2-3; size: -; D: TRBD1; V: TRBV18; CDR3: CASSFDRGRDTQYF
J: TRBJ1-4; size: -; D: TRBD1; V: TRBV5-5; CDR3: CASSLAGTGSTNEKLFF
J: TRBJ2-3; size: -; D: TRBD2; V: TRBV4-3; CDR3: CASSQAGTSAYTQYF
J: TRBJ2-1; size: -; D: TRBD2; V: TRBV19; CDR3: CASSKTSGLNNEQFF
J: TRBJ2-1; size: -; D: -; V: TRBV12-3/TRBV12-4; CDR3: CASSSPREQFF
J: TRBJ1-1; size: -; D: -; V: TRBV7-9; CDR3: CASSPRPPEGLNTEAFF
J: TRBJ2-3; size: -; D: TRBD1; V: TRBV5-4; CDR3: CASRRDRGSDTQYF
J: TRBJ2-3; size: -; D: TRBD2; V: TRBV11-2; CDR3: CASRGIAGRARDTQYF
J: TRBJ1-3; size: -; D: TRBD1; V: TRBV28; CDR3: CASSPTGSHNPSGNTIYF
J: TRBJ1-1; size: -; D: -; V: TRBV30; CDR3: CAWSGVGANTEAFF
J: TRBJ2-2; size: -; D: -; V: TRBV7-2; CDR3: CASIGARTGELFF